The 4 T cell receptor beta chains below were found in one sample sequenced in a study of blood T cell repertoires in COVID-19. The repertoire was sequenced with immunoSEQ multiplex PCR; TCRdb's copy has only in-frame clones and lacks some. The sample yields about 380,000 clones, around 89% seen once. The specimen was peripheral blood. All receptors derive from a man aged 40-49 years with acute or convalescent COVID-19.

CDR3: CASSLTSGRTDTQYF. The CDR3 DNA sequence: TGTGCCAGCAGCTTGACTAGCGGGAGAACAGATACGCAGTATTTT. V usage is TRBV5-4 and J usage is TRBJ2-3; TRBD2 matches 11 bases. The V gene end was trimmed by 1 base and the J gene end by 3 bases; junction bases not matched to a gene: 1. The V gene's germline CDR1 is SGHNT and CDR2 YYREEE (reference sequence). The length of the CDR3 is 15 residues.

The chain is built from TRBV6-5 and TRBJ1-2, with a weak D call TRBD1 (6 bases). The CDR3 is made up of 13 amino acids. CDR1 and CDR2 (germline): MNHEY, SVGAGI. Trimming pared 6 bases from V and 3 bases from J, leaving 11 bases between. CDR3: CASRKTGDYGYTF. In nucleotides, the CDR3 is TGTGCCAGCAGGAAGACAGGAGACTATGGCTACACCTTC.

The chain has TRBV5-5 and TRBJ1-5; perhaps TRBD1 as D (6 bases). Trimming pared 1 base from V and 0 bases from J, leaving 8 bases between. The CDR3 contains 15 residues. Per the germline V gene, CDR1 is SGHKS and CDR2 is YYEKEE (reference sequence). CDR3 in amino acids: CASSLRTDSNQPQHF. DNA of the CDR3: TGTGCCAGCAGCTTGAGGACAGATAGCAATCAGCCCCAGCATTTT.

This chain links TRBV7-3 with TRBJ1-4, with D perhaps TRBD1 (5 bases). V shed 5 bases and J shed 8 bases, with 15 bases lying between them. Germline assignment: CDR1 SGHTA and CDR2 FQGTGA. There are 14 residues in the CDR3. The CDR3 here is CASSLRGLSEKLFF. The CDR3 coding sequence is TGTGCCAGCAGCCTACGGGGGTTGTCCGAAAAACTGTTTTTT.